This T cell receptor (beta chain) is drawn from a study of beta chain features in type 1 diabetes. cDNA synthesis used the whole RNA isolate, giving expressed TCRB sequences. Some clones are missing from TCRdb's copy, which holds only in-frame ones; the method was immunoSEQ multiplex PCR. The table records 150,000 or so clones, nearly 50% of them present only once. Germline V gene data show CDR1 as MDHEN and CDR2 as SYDVKM. Trimming took 4 bases from V and 2 from J, leaving 12 bases between them. The CDR3 consists of 15 residues. Findings and limits, study-wide: Across all four CD4+ subsets, people with type 1 diabetes showed modestly shorter TCRB CDR3s.

Note on this clone: Its antigen is currently unknown.

The clonotype comes from a man between 18 and 35 years old in good health. This chain connects TRBV28 to TRBJ1-5, with D maybe TRBD1 (5 bases). The specimen sequenced was Tregs from blood. The CDR3 DNA reads as TGTGCCAGCAGTTCCGGGGGGGGAGGCAATCAGCCCCAGCATTTT. Translation: CASSSGGGGNQPQHF.